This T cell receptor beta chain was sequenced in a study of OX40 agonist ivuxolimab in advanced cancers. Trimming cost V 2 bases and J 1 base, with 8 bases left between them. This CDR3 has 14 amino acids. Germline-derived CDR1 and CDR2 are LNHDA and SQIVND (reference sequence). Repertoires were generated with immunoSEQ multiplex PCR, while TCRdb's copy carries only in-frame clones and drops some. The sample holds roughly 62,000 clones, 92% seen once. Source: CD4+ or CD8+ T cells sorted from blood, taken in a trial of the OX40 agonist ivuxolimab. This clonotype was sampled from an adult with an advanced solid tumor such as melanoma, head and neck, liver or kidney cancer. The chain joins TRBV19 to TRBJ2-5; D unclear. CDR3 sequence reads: CASSISVAQETQYF. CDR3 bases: TGTGCCAGTAGTATAAGCGTGGCCCAAGAGACCCAGTACTTC.